These 2 T cell receptor beta chains were all obtained from the same sample, sequenced in a study of blood T cell repertoires in COVID-19. Sequencing was performed with immunoSEQ multiplex PCR; in TCRdb, only in-frame clones are kept and a portion is missing. Here the sample spans some 140,000 clones, roughly four fifths being singletons. Sequenced input: PBMCs or T cells enriched from blood (not recorded which). The receptors shown here come from a man aged 25 to 40 who had recovered from COVID-19.

V usage is TRBV19 and J usage is TRBJ2-3; maybe TRBD1 (7 bases). V dropped 5 bases and J dropped 0 bases, with 24 bases sitting between them. Germline values: CDR1 LNHDA, CDR2 SQIVND (reference sequence). The CDR3 totals 19 residues. The DNA of the CDR3 is TGTGCCAGTAGTTTCTGGGCGGGACAGCCTGGCGCTAGCACAGATACGCAGTATTTT. Residues: CASSFWAGQPGASTDTQYF.

The genes are TRBV5-4 and TRBJ1-3, with TRBD1 matching over 8 bases. This CDR3 has 14 amino acids. The J segment lost 4 bases and the V segment lost 5 bases, leaving 5 bases of the junction unmatched. Germline V gene sequence: CDR1 SGHNT, CDR2 YYREEE (reference sequence). CDR3 protein: CASRDRELGNTIYF. In DNA, the CDR3 is TGTGCCAGCAGGGACAGGGAGTTGGGAAACACCATATATTTT.